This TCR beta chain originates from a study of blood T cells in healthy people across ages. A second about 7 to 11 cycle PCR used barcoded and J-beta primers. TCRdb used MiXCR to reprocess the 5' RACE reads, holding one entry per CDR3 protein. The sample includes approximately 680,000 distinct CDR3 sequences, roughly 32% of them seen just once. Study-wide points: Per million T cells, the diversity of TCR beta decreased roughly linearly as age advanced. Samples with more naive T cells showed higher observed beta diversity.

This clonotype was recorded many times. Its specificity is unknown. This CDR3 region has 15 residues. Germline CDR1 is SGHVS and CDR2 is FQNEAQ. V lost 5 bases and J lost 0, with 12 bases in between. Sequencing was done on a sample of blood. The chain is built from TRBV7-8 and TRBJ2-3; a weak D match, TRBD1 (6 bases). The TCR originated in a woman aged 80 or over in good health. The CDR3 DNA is TGTGCCAGCAGCGCCCAGGGGTCTAGCACAGATACGCAGTATTTT. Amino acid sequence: CASSAQGSSTDTQYF.